The present T cell receptor beta chain was sequenced within a study of T cell changes during pregnancy in multiple sclerosis. V shed 3 bases, J shed 3 bases, and the junction held 4 bases outside the gene matches. The CDR3 sequence is 17 residues long. Germline loops: CDR1 KGHSH, CDR2 LQKENI. Clones were read by immunoSEQ multiplex PCR, and TCRdb kept only the in-frame ones, dropping some. The sample holds roughly 120,000 clones, roughly 90% seen once. This TCR was sampled from a female donor with multiple sclerosis, enrolled in a pregnancy study. The sequencing here drew on peripheral blood, taken in the third trimester of pregnancy. The rearrangement uses TRBV18 and TRBJ2-1; the match to TRBD2 covers 14 bases. CDR3 protein: CASSPSGLAGDYNEQFF. CDR3 nucleotides: TGTGCCAGCTCACCGTCGGGACTAGCGGGAGACTACAATGAGCAGTTCTTC. Supplemented by reference TRBV18 and TRBJ2-1, the full variable domain reads NAGVMQNPRHLVRRRGQEARLRCSPMKGHSHVYWYRQLPEEGLKFMVYLQKENIIDESGMPKERFSAEFPKEGPSILRIQQVVRGDSAAYFCASSPSGLAGDYNEQFFGPGTRLTVL.